This entry lists 22 T cell receptor beta chains sequenced from one sample in a study of T cells after yellow fever vaccination. TCRdb redid the calling of the 5' RACE reads with MiXCR, one entry per CDR3 protein. The repertoire includes 510,000 or so distinct CDR3 sequences, about 19% of them detected once, and roughly an eighth sits in the top ten. Sequences were derived from PBMCs, sampled 15 days after the yellow fever booster vaccination. The receptors were gathered from a man aged 30-40 years who received the YFV17D yellow fever vaccine.

This clonotype has just a few counts. The chain joins TRBV10-3 to TRBJ2-2; 9 nucleotides agree with TRBD2. The germline CDR1 and CDR2 sequences are ENHRY and SYGVKD. The CDR3 totals 15 residues. J gave up 2 bases and V 4 bases, and 2 bases lay outside the gene matches. The DNA for the CDR3 is TGTGCCATCAGTGTGGGACTAGCTAACACCGGGGAGCTGTTTTTT. Protein product: CAISVGLANTGELFF.

The V call is TRBV20-1, the J call TRBJ2-3; 10 bases match TRBD2. CDR3 length: 16 amino acids. The V segment lost 3 bases and the J segment 1 base; nucleotides outside the gene matches: 7. Germline CDR1 reads DFQATT; CDR2 reads SNEGSKA (reference sequence). CDR3 DNA sequence: TGCAGTGCTAGTGGAGCTAGCGGGAGTGGCACAGATACGCAGTATTTT. It yields the protein CSASGASGSGTDTQYF.

This clonotype was observed a handful of times. This chain connects TRBV11-2 to TRBJ2-2; 10 nucleotides align to TRBD2. Germline values: CDR1 SGHAT, CDR2 FQNNGV. The CDR3 has 16 amino acids. Trimming took 7 bases from V and 2 from J; bases not matched to a gene: 7. The CDR3 loop reads CASTKTLAGNTGELFF. The CDR3 bases are TGTGCCAGCACCAAAACACTAGCGGGAAACACCGGGGAGCTGTTTTTT.

J is TRBJ2-4 and V is TRBV29-1, with 8 bases matching TRBD2. Trimming took 4 bases from V and 3 from J; bases not matched to a gene: 5. Germline V gives CDR1 SQVTM, CDR2 ANQGSEA. The CDR3 has 14 residues. The CDR3 sequence: CSVAGGLGKNIQYF. Written as DNA, the CDR3 is TGCAGCGTTGCGGGGGGGCTTGGCAAAAACATTCAGTACTTC.

This chain uses TRBV7-2 with TRBJ2-3; D gene uncertain. Trimming removed 3 bases at V and 8 bases at J, with 15 bases between. Germline V CDR1 and CDR2: SGHTA, FQGNSA. This CDR3 has 14 residues. CDR3 region: CASSLETAKGTQYF. Here the CDR3 DNA reads TGTGCCAGCAGCTTGGAAACGGCTAAGGGTACGCAGTATTTT.

This rearrangement joins TRBV7-2 to TRBJ2-1; 11 bases line up with TRBD2. Unmatched junction bases numbered 6, after V lost 5 bases and J lost 12 bases. This CDR3 region has 13 residues. Looked up from germline, CDR1 is SGHTA and CDR2 is FQGNSA. The CDR3 region has the DNA TGTGCCAGCAGCCCGTTAGCGGGGGGGATGCAGTTCTTC. Translation gives CASSPLAGGMQFF.

This clonotype was counted many times. The chain uses TRBV4-3 and TRBJ1-2; D is undetermined. CDR1 LGHNA and CDR2 YSLEER come from the germline V gene. V gave up 9 bases and J gave up 2 bases, with 10 bases separating them. The CDR3 is 12 residues long. CDR3 in amino acids: CASNSGNYGYTF. DNA of the CDR3: TGCGCCAGTAATTCCGGCAACTATGGCTACACCTTC.

This rearrangement joins TRBV9 to TRBJ2-7, with 13 bases identical to TRBD2. Trimming took 2 bases from V and 6 from J; bases not matched to a gene: 2. This CDR3 has 14 amino acids. Germline-derived CDR1 and CDR2 are SGDLS and YYNGEE. In DNA, the CDR3 is TGTGCCAGCAGCGTTACTAGCGGGAGGGGCGAGCAGTACTTC. This codes for CASSVTSGRGEQYF. Complete variable domain (other parts from reference TRBV9 and TRBJ2-7): DSGVTQTPKHLITATGQRVTLRCSPRSGDLSVYWYQQSLDQGLQFLIQYYNGEERAKGNILERFSAQQFPDLHSELNLSSLELGDSALYFCASSVTSGRGEQYFGPGTRLTVT.

There are a few counts of this clonotype. The J gene is TRBJ1-1, the V gene TRBV6-5; D ambiguous. Germline V gene sequence: CDR1 MNHEY, CDR2 SVGAGI. Trimming shortened V by 5 bases and J by 1 base, and 8 bases separated the two germline ends. This CDR3 has 13 amino acids. The CDR3 DNA is TGTGCCAGCAGTAACAGAGCGAACACTGAAGCTTTCTTT. Translated, it gives CASSNRANTEAFF.

This clonotype was observed a few times. The genes are TRBV4-3 and TRBJ1-6; D is possibly TRBD1 (5 bases). This CDR3 comprises 14 residues. The germline V and J ends were trimmed by 4 bases and 9 bases, with 13 bases remaining between them. The germline V gene encodes CDR1 LGHNA and CDR2 YSLEER. In DNA form, the CDR3 reads TGCGCCAGCAGCCTTCTAACAGGATTTTCACCCCTCCACTTT. Protein product: CASSLLTGFSPLHF.

The chain links TRBV12-3 or TRBV12-4 to TRBJ2-2; D is uncertain. Trimming pared 2 bases from V and 9 bases from J, leaving 10 bases between. CDR3 length: 13 amino acids. CDR3 protein: CASSLSPGRELFF. In DNA, the CDR3 is TGTGCCAGCAGTTTAAGTCCGGGCCGGGAGCTGTTTTTT.

This clonotype has only one observation. This chain uses TRBV6-1 with TRBJ1-1; TRBD1 might be the D (5 bases). Germline-derived CDR1 and CDR2 are MNHNS and SASEGT. The CDR3 length is 14 residues. V was shortened by 4 bases and J by 4 bases, with 13 bases between the two germline ends. The CDR3, as DNA: TGTGCCAGCAGTGCGACAGCTCCGACCACTGAAGCTTTCTTT. Protein: CASSATAPTTEAFF.

V usage is TRBV7-8 and J usage is TRBJ1-1; tentative D call: TRBD1 (5 bases). Between the trimmed V and J ends, which lost 5 bases and 5 bases, there was a span of 18 bases. CDR1 and CDR2 (germline): SGHVS, FQNEAQ. The CDR3 is made up of 15 amino acids. The CDR3 DNA sequence: TGTGCCAGCAGCGGGGGGGGAGCACTTGGGACTGAAGCTTTCTTT. It is translated as CASSGGGALGTEAFF.

The genes are TRBV4-3 and TRBJ2-3; D gene ambiguous. Trimming took off 1 base at V and 2 bases at J, with 7 bases between the two ends. Germline values: CDR1 LGHNA, CDR2 YSLEER. This CDR3 region has 14 residues. CDR3 coding DNA: TGCGCCAGCAGCCAAGGGGAATACACAGATACGCAGTATTTT. Amino acid sequence: CASSQGEYTDTQYF.

This clonotype was observed a few times. The chain couples TRBV6-2 or TRBV6-3 to TRBJ2-1; D is undetermined. V dropped 5 bases and J dropped 7 bases, with 9 bases sitting between them. The CDR3 is made up of 12 amino acids. Germline CDR1 MNHEY, CDR2 SVGEGT. DNA for the CDR3: TGTGCCAGCAGTCAGTTGGCTAATGAGCAGTTCTTC. Its protein product is CASSQLANEQFF.

This clonotype turned up a few times. The CDR3 nucleotides are TGTGCCAGCAACTTTGCGGATACGCAGTATTTT. It codes for CASNFADTQYF. The gene calls are TRBV7-2 and TRBJ2-3; D unresolved. Germline loops: CDR1 SGHTA, CDR2 FQGNSA. CDR3 length: 11 amino acids. Trimming shortened V by 7 bases and J by 6 bases, and 8 bases separated the two germline ends.

This clonotype appeared a few times. The chain is built from TRBV5-6 and TRBJ2-5, with D perhaps assigned TRBD1 or TRBD2 (5 bases each). The CDR3 sequence is 15 residues long. Germline values: CDR1 SGHDT, CDR2 YYEEEE. Trimming shortened V by 6 bases and J by 5 bases, and 20 bases separated the two germline ends. The CDR3 DNA reads TGTGCCAGCATCGGCCGGGACCCGGGGTTCGAGACCCAGTACTTC. It yields the protein CASIGRDPGFETQYF.

The chain has TRBV10-3 and TRBJ2-1; possibly TRBD1 or TRBD2 for D (5 bases each). V gave up 3 bases and J gave up 7 bases, with 10 bases separating them. The V gene's germline CDR1 is ENHRY and CDR2 SYGVKD. CDR3 length: 13 amino acids. The CDR3 loop reads CAISDRESNEQFF. The CDR3 DNA reads as TGTGCCATCAGTGACAGGGAGTCAAATGAGCAGTTCTTC.

This clonotype was counted a few times. V usage is TRBV6-6 and J usage is TRBJ2-7, with D perhaps TRBD2 (5 bases). In germline, CDR1 is MNHNY, CDR2 SVGAGI (reference sequence). V gave up 6 bases and J gave up 1 base, with 10 bases separating them. The CDR3 totals 13 residues. The CDR3: CASRRLASYEQYF. CDR3 in DNA: TGTGCCAGCAGACGTCTAGCATCCTACGAGCAGTACTTC.

This clonotype was recorded a few times. The chain combines TRBV7-6 with TRBJ2-1, with D maybe TRBD2 (6 bases). The germline CDR1 and CDR2 sequences are SGHVS and FNYEAQ. This CDR3 has 14 amino acids. Trimming shortened V by 6 bases and J by 6 bases, and 15 bases separated the two germline ends. The CDR3 is CASRSTGTSNEQFF. The CDR3 region has the DNA TGTGCCAGCAGAAGTACCGGGACTTCCAATGAGCAGTTCTTC.

V usage is TRBV5-1 and J usage is TRBJ2-1; D is unresolved. Trimming removed 2 bases from V and 6 bases from J, with 6 bases in between. Germline V gives CDR1 SGHRS, CDR2 YFSETQ. The CDR3 totals 12 residues. The CDR3 bases are TGCGCCAGCAGCTTAGGCAGCAATGAGCAGTTCTTC. Protein sequence: CASSLGSNEQFF.

The chain uses TRBV15 and TRBJ1-1; D is uncertain. V lost 3 bases and J 0 bases, leaving 8 bases between the germline ends. The CDR3 has 14 residues. CDR1 and CDR2 from the germline V gene are LNHNV and YYDKDF (reference sequence). This CDR3 reads CATSSSYMNTEAFF. CDR3 nucleotides: TGTGCCACCAGCAGTTCGTACATGAACACTGAAGCTTTCTTT. Looking up the rest from reference TRBV15 and TRBJ1-1 gives the full variable domain: DAMVIQNPRYQVTQFGKPVTLSCSQTLNHNVMYWYQQKSSQAPKLLFHYYDKDFNNEADTPDNFQSRRPNTSFCFLDIRSPGLGDTAMYLCATSSSYMNTEAFFGQGTRLTVV.